This T cell receptor (beta chain) was found in a study of ipilimumab plus nivolumab after autologous stem cell transplantation. Study-level points and caveats: The authors say TCR, Treg and microbiome findings warrant further study.

The sample holds one count of this clone. What it binds is not known. TCRdb's table, derived via immunoSEQ multiplex PCR, lists solely in-frame clones and lacks some. The table shows some 11,000 clones, with about 70% occurring only once. CDR3 length: 16 amino acids. Trimming removed 0 bases from V and 0 bases from J, with 9 bases in between. Germline CDR1 and CDR2: LNHDA and SQIVND (reference sequence). Checkpoint therapy with ipilimumab 1 mg/kg began 14 to 28 days after transplant. Patients received nivolumab 3 mg/kg at weeks 1, 4, 7, 10, then fortnightly to week 26. Sequencing was performed on PBMCs, taken in a trial of ipilimumab plus nivolumab as post-transplant consolidation. This chain links TRBV19 with TRBJ1-5, with a possible D match to TRBD1 (5 bases). The TCR was taken from a male donor with multiple myeloma. DNA for the CDR3: TGTGCCAGTAGTATAGATCAGGGAAGTAGCAATCAGCCCCAGCATTTT. Protein sequence: CASSIDQGSSNQPQHF.